This TCR beta chain was documented in a study of T cell repertoires in cytomegalovirus infection. The table lists this clonotype with a few counts. Its antigen is unknown. Each CDR3 protein is one row after TCRdb ran MiXCR on the reads. Of about 830,000 distinct CDR3 sequences listed, approximately 32% are singletons. General observations from the study: The study identified carriers of CMV plus the relevant HLA from cumulative public TCR beta family frequency.

The sequence derives from a human donor in good health (CMV status not recorded). Some clones in this sample may be carry-over from other donors' samples. Specimen: cultured CD8+ T cells from PBMCs, collected from culture after CMV antigen stimulation.

CDR3: CSAKGTDNQPQHF. The CDR3 DNA is TGCAGTGCTAAAGGGACAGACAATCAGCCCCAGCATTTT. The chain is built from TRBV20-1 and TRBJ1-5, with 7 nucleotides matching TRBD1. Per germline, CDR1 DFQATT and CDR2 SNEGSKA (reference sequence). The CDR3 loop spans 13 amino acids. Trimming removed 4 bases from V and 3 bases from J; junction bases left unmatched: 3.